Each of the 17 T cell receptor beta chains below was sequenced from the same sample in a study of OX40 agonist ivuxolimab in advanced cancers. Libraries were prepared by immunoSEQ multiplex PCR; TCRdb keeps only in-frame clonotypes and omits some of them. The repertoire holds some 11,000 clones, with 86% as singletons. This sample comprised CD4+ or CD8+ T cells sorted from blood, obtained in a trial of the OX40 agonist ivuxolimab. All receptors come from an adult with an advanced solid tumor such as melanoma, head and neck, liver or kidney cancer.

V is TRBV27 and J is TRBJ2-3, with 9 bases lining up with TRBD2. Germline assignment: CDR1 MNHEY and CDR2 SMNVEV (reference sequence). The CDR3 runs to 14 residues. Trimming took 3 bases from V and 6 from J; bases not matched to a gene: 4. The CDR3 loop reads CASSFEREEDTQYF. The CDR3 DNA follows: TGTGCCAGCAGTTTCGAGCGGGAGGAGGATACGCAGTATTTT.

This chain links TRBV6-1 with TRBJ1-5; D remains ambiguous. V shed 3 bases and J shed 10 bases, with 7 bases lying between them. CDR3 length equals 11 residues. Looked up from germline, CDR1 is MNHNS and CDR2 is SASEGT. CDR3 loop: CASSEGRPQHF. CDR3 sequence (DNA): TGTGCCAGCAGTGAGGGTCGTCCCCAGCATTTT.

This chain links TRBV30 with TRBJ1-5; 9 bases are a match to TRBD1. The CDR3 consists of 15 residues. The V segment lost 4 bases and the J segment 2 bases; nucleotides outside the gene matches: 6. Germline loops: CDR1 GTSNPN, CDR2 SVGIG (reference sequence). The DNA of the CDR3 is TGTGCCTGGAACGACAGGGGGTTAGGCAATCAGCCCCAGCATTTT. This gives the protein CAWNDRGLGNQPQHF.

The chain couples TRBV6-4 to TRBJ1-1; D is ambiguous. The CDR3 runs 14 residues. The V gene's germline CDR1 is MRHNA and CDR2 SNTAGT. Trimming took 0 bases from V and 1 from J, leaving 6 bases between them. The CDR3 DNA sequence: TGTGCCAGCAGTGACTCTGACAAGAACACTGAAGCTTTCTTT. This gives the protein CASSDSDKNTEAFF.

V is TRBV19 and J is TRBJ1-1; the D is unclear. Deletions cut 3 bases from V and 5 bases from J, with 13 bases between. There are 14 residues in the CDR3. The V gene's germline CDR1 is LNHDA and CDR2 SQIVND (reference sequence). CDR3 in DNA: TGTGCCAGTAGTATCCGAGTTTCGTGGACTGAAGCTTTCTTT. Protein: CASSIRVSWTEAFF.

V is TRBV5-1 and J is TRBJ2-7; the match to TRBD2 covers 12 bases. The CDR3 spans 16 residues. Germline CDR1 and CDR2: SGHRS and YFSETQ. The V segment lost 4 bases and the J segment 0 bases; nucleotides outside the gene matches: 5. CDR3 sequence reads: CASSPLTSGSSYEQYF. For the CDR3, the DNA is TGCGCCAGCAGCCCGCTGACTAGCGGGAGCTCCTACGAGCAGTACTTC.

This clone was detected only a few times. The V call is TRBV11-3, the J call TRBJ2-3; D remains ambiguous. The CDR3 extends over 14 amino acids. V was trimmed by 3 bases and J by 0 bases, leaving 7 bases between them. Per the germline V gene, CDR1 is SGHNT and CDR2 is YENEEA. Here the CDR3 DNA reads TGTGCCAGCAGCTTTTTAGTTAGCACAGATACGCAGTATTTT. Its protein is CASSFLVSTDTQYF.

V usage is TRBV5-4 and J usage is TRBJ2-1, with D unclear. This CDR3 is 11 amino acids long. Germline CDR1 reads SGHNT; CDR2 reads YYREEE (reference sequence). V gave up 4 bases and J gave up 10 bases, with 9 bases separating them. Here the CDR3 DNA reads TGTGCCAGCAGCATCGGACGGGAGCAGTTCTTC. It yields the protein CASSIGREQFF.

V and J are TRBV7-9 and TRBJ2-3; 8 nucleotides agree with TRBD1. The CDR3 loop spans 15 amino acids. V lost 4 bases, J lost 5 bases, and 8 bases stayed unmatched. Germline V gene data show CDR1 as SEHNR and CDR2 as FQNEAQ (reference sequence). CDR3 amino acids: CASSYSGTGGDTQYF. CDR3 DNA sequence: TGTGCCAGCAGCTACTCCGGGACAGGAGGAGATACGCAGTATTTT.

The CDR3 loop reads CASSLLAGGIQTQYF. DNA for the CDR3: TGTGCCAGCAGTTTACTAGCGGGAGGTATACAGACCCAGTACTTC. V usage is TRBV28 and J usage is TRBJ2-5; 11 nucleotides align to TRBD2. This CDR3 contains 15 residues. Germline CDR1 and CDR2: MDHEN and SYDVKM. The V gene end was trimmed by 2 bases and the J gene end by 6 bases; junction bases not matched to a gene: 5.

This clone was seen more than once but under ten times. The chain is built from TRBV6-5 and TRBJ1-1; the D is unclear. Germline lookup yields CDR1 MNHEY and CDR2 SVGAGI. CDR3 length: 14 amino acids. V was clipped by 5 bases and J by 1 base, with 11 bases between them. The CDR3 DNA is TGTGCCAGCAGTGATCTCTCTCCGAACACTGAAGCTTTCTTT. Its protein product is CASSDLSPNTEAFF.

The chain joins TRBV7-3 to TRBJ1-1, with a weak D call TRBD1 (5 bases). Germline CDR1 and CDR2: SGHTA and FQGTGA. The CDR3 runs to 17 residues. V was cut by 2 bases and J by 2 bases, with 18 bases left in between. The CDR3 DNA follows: TGTGCCAGCAGCTTATATCAAGCGACAGTACCCAACACTGAAGCTTTCTTT. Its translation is CASSLYQATVPNTEAFF. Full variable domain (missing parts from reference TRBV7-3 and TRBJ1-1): GAGVSQTPSNKVTEKGKYVELRCDPISGHTALYWYRQSLGQGPEFLIYFQGTGAADDSGLPNDRFFAVRPEGSVSTLKIQRTERGDSAVYLCASSLYQATVPNTEAFFGQGTRLTVV.

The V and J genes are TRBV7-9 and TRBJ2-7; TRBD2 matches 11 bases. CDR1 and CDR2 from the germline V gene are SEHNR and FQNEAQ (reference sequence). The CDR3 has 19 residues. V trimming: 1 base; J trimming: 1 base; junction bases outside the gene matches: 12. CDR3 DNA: TGTGCCAGCAGCTTAGATATAGGGACTAGCGGTCCTCTTTCCTACGAGCAGTACTTC. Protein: CASSLDIGTSGPLSYEQYF.

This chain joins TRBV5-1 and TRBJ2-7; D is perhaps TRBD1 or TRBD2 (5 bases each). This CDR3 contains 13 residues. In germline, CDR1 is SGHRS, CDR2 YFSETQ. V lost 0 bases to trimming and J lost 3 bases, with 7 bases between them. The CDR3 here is CASSLVGDYEQYF. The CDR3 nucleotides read TGCGCCAGCAGCTTGGTGGGGGACTACGAGCAGTACTTC. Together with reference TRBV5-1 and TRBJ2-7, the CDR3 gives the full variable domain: KAGVTQTPRYLIKTRGQQVTLSCSPISGHRSVSWYQQTPGQGLQFLFEYFSETQRNKGNFPGRFSGRQFSNSRSEMNVSTLELGDSALYLCASSLVGDYEQYFGPGTRLTVT.

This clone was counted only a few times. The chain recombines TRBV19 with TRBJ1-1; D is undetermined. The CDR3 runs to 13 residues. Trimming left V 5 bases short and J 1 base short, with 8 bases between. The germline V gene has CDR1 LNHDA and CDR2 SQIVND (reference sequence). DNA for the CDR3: TGTGCCAGTAGTTTGACGGAGAACACTGAAGCTTTCTTT. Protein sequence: CASSLTENTEAFF.

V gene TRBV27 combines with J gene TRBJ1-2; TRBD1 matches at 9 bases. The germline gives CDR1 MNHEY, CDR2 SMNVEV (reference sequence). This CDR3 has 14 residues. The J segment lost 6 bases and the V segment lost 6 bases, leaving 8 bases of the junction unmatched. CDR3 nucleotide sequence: TGTGCCAGCAGCCTCGGACAGGGGTTGAATGGCTACACCTTC. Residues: CASSLGQGLNGYTF.

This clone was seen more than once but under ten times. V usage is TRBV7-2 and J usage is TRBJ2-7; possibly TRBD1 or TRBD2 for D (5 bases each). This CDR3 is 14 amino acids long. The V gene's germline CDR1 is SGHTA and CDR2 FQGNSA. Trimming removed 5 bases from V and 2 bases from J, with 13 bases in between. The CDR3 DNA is TGTGCCAGCAGCCACCGGGACCCCACCTACGAGCAGTACTTC. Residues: CASSHRDPTYEQYF.